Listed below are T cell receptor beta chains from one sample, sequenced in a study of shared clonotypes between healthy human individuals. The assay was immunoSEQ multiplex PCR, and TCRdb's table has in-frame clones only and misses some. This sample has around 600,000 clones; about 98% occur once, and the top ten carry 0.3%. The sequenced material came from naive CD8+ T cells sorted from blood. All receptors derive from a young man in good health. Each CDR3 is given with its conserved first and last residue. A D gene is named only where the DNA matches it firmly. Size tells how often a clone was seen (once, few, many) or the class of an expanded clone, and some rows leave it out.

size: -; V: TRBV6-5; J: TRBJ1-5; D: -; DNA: TGTGCCAGCAGTTACAGTTTTGGTGATCAGCCCCAGCATTTT; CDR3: CASSYSFGDQPQHF
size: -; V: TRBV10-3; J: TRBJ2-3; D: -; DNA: TGTGCCGCGAGGGAAACGGGACATGTTGATACGCAGTATTTT; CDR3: CAARETGHVDTQYF
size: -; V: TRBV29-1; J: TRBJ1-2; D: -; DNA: TGCAGCGTTGAAGACAGGGAGGAAAGCTATGGCTACACCTTC; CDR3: CSVEDREESYGYTF
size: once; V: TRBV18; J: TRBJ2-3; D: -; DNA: TGTGCCACCCAGGGTAGCTTCTCGGATACGCAGTATTTT; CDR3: CATQGSFSDTQYF
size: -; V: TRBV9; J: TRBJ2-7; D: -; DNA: TGTGCCAGCAGCCCAAAAGGGACACTCTACGAGCAGTACTTC; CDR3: CASSPKGTLYEQYF
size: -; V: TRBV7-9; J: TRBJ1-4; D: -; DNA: TGTGCCAGCAGCTTAGGGGTACGTGAAAAACTGTTTTTT; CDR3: CASSLGVREKLFF
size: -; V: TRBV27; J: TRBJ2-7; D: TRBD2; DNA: TGTGCCAGCAGTCCCGGGACTAGCGGGTTTGAGCAGTACTTC; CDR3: CASSPGTSGFEQYF
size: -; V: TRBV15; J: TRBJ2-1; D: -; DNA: TGTGCCACCAGCAGAGAGAATAACAGACAGGTGACGGGGCCCTGGGACAATGAGCAGTTCTTC; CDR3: CATSRENNRQVTGPWDNEQFF
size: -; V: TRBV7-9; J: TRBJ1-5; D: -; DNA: TGTGCCAGCAGCTTCGAACCCCCGACTAATCAGCCCCAGCATTTT; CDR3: CASSFEPPTNQPQHF
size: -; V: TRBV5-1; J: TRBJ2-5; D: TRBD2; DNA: TGCGCCAGCCAATCCGGACTAGCGGGAGAAGAGACCCAGTACTTC; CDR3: CASQSGLAGEETQYF
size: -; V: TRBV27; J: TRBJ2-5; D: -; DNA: TGTGCCAGCAGTTTAGGAGAGACCCAGTACTTC; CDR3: CASSLGETQYF
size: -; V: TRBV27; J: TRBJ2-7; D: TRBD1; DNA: TGTGCCAGCAGTAAGCCCCGCTCACAGGGGGCGGTATACGAGCAGTACTTC; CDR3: CASSKPRSQGAVYEQYF
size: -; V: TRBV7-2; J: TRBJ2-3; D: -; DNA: TGTGCCAGCAGCTTAGGAGCCACAGATACGCAGTATTTT; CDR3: CASSLGATDTQYF
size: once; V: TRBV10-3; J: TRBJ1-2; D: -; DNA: TGTGCCATCAGTGAGTCGGCCCTGCCCTACTATGGCTACACCTTC; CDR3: CAISESALPYYGYTF
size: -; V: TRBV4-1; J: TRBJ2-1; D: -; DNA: TGCGCCAGCAGCCCCCGACAGGAGGAAGGACAGTTCTTC; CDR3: CASSPRQEEGQFF
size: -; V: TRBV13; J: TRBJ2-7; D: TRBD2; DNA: TGTGCCAGCAGCTCTACGAGCGGGAGGGAACTCTACGAGCAGTACTTC; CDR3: CASSSTSGRELYEQYF
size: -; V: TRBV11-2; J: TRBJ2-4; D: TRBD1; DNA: TGTGCCAGCAGCACAATCGAACAGGGGATGGCCAAAAACATTCAGTACTTC; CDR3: CASSTIEQGMAKNIQYF
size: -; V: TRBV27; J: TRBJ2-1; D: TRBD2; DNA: TGTGCCAGCAGTTTATCTGTAGCGGGAACGTACAATGAGCAGTTCTTC; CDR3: CASSLSVAGTYNEQFF
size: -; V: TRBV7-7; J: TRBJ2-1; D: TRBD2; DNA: TGTGCCAGCAGCATGGGACTAGCGGGGGAGCAGTTCTTC; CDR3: CASSMGLAGEQFF
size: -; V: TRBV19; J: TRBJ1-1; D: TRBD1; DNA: TGTGCCAGCTACAGGGGGGCCGCGGAAGCTTTCTTT; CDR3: CASYRGAAEAFF
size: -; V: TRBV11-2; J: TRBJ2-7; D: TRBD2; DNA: TGTGCCAGCAGCTTTGGGACTAGCGGACCCTACGAGCAGTACTTC; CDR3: CASSFGTSGPYEQYF
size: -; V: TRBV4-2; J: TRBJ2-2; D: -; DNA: TGTGCCAGCAGCCAAGACAGGGTTACCGGGGAGCTGTTTTTT; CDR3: CASSQDRVTGELFF